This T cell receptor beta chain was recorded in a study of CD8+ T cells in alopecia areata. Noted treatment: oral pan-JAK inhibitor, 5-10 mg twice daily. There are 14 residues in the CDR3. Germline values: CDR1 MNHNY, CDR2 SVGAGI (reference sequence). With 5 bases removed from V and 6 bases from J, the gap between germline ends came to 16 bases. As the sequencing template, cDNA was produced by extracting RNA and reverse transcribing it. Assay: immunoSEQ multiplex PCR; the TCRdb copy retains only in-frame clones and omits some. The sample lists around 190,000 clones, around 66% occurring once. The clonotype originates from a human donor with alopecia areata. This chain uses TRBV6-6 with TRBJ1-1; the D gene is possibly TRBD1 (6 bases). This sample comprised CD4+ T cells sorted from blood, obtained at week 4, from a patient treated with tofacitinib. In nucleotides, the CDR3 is TGTGCCAGCAGTCACGGGGCCAGGGGCGCTGAAGCTTTCTTT. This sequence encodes CASSHGARGAEAFF.